This TCR beta chain was sequenced during a study of regulatory T cells in long-lasting Graves disease. Study-level results: Newly diagnosed disease favored TRBV20-1 and TRBJ2-1 over persistent disease.

Arm-PCR with iRepertoire HTBI primers amplified the CDR3 regions for these TCR beta libraries. Each CDR3 protein is one row after TCRdb ran MiXCR on the multiplex PCR reads. The data contain hundreds of thousands of distinct CDR3 sequences, approximately 16% of them singletons. Per the germline V gene, CDR1 is SNHLY and CDR2 is FYNNEI. The CDR3 contains 16 residues. V was clipped by 4 bases and J by 2 bases, with 12 bases between them. As regards this clonotype: Antigen specificity is unknown.

Described time point: newly diagnosed GD, antithyroid drugs for less than 3 months. The authors made the TCR library using RNA they extracted from PBMCs. This same sample was also taken into another study, of T cells in Graves' hyperthyroidism and ophthalmopathy.

This sequence joins TRBV2 and TRBJ1-6; possibly TRBD1 for D (5 bases). The material was peripheral blood mononuclear cells (PBMCs), obtained at new diagnosis, from a patient treated with antithyroid drugs. The TCR comes from a woman between 40 and 65 years old with Graves disease. The DNA for the CDR3 is TGTGCCAGCAGTGGCGATAGGGGTGCCTATAATTCACCCCTCCACTTT. It is translated as CASSGDRGAYNSPLHF. The full variable domain, rest sourced from reference TRBV2 and TRBJ1-6, is EPEVTQTPSHQVTQMGQEVILRCVPISNHLYFYWYRQILGQKVEFLVSFYNNEISEKSEIFDDQFSVERPDGSNFTLKIRSTKLEDSAMYFCASSGDRGAYNSPLHFGNGTRLTVT.